The 13 T cell receptor beta chains in this list originate from one sample, sequenced in a study of blood T cell repertoires in COVID-19. The table came from immunoSEQ multiplex PCR; TCRdb's copy has only in-frame clones and leaves some out. The sample has about 320,000 clones; roughly 90% are singletons. The source material was PBMCs or T cells enriched from blood (not recorded which). The receptors were sampled from a woman aged 30 to 39 who had been exposed to COVID-19.

This clone was seen just once. The genes are TRBV6-1 and TRBJ2-1; 11 positions agree with TRBD2. J lost 0 bases, V lost 4 bases, and 11 bases had no gene match. CDR1 and CDR2 from the germline V gene are MNHNS and SASEGT. The CDR3 runs to 19 residues. In DNA form, the CDR3 reads TGTGCCAGCAGTGTCTCTAGCGGGGGGCTTACAAGCTCCTACAATGAGCAGTTCTTC. This codes for CASSVSSGGLTSSYNEQFF.

This clone has just a few counts. This chain uses TRBV19 with TRBJ2-2; D is unresolved. The CDR3 contains 15 residues. V was pared by 3 bases and J by 7 bases, with 15 bases between. From germline, CDR1 is LNHDA and CDR2 SQIVND (reference sequence). CDR3 bases: TGTGCCAGTAGTATTAACAGCCTTATCAGCGGGGAGCTGTTTTTT. Its protein product is CASSINSLISGELFF.

V usage is TRBV28 and J usage is TRBJ1-2; 8 nucleotides align to TRBD1. Unmatched junction bases numbered 3, after V lost 5 bases and J lost 1 base. Germline V lookup: CDR1 MDHEN, CDR2 SYDVKM. The CDR3 loop spans 14 amino acids. The CDR3 nucleotides are TGTGCCAGCAGTACCACAGGGGGTAACTATGGCTACACCTTC. Translated: CASSTTGGNYGYTF.

The rearrangement uses TRBV27 and TRBJ1-5; D might be TRBD1 (6 bases). Germline assignment: CDR1 MNHEY and CDR2 SMNVEV (reference sequence). The CDR3 covers 17 residues. Trimming left V 5 bases short and J 2 bases short, with 19 bases between. CDR3 DNA: TGTGCCAGCAGTGCGCACTACACAGGGTCGGGCAATCAGCCCCAGCATTTT. This translates into CASSAHYTGSGNQPQHF.

This rearrangement joins TRBV2 to TRBJ2-6, with 9 nucleotides matching TRBD1. The CDR3 is 15 amino acids. Germline CDR1 and CDR2: SNHLY and FYNNEI. J gave up 2 bases and V 8 bases, and 4 bases lay outside the gene matches. The CDR3 DNA reads TGTGCCAGCGGGGACAGGGATGCTGGGGCCAACGTCCTGACTTTC. The encoded protein is CASGDRDAGANVLTF.

This clone has a handful of counts. The chain joins TRBV19 to TRBJ1-1, with D unresolved. The V and J ends lost 4 bases and 5 bases respectively, with 14 bases between them. This CDR3 spans 14 amino acids. Looked up from germline, CDR1 is LNHDA and CDR2 is SQIVND (reference sequence). CDR3 in amino acids: CASSNEGWRTEAFF. The CDR3 nucleotides read TGTGCCAGTAGTAACGAAGGATGGAGGACTGAAGCTTTCTTT.

The rearrangement joins TRBV9 to TRBJ1-1; D is perhaps TRBD1 (5 bases). V lost 4 bases, J lost 0 bases, and 16 bases lay in between. Germline V gene sequence: CDR1 SGDLS, CDR2 YYNGEE. The CDR3 extends over 16 amino acids. The CDR3: CASSPSVGQMNTEAFF. The DNA for the CDR3 is TGTGCCAGCAGCCCCTCGGTGGGGCAGATGAACACTGAAGCTTTCTTT.

The V call is TRBV27, the J call TRBJ2-5; TRBD2 is a possible D gene (6 bases). V was clipped by 5 bases and J by 7 bases, with 11 bases between them. The CDR3 has 12 amino acids. CDR1 and CDR2 (germline): MNHEY, SMNVEV (reference sequence). The CDR3 DNA is TGTGCCAGCAGTGCCGCCGGGGGGACCCAGTACTTC. It codes for CASSAAGGTQYF.

The chain uses TRBV14 and TRBJ2-2; TRBD2 aligns across 8 bases. CDR1 and CDR2 from the germline V gene are SGHDN and FVKESK. The CDR3 has 18 amino acids. Trimming removed 4 bases from V and 3 bases from J; junction bases left unmatched: 13. CDR3 DNA sequence: TGTGCCAGCAGCCCTCTCACGGGGGGGCTGGGGTACACCGGGGAGCTGTTTTTT. This sequence encodes CASSPLTGGLGYTGELFF.

The chain has TRBV15 and TRBJ2-7; the D gene is possibly TRBD2 (6 bases). Germline assignment: CDR1 LNHNV and CDR2 YYDKDF (reference sequence). The CDR3 is 14 residues long. The V end was cut by 1 base, the J end by 3 bases, with 10 bases between. CDR3: CATSRGLVDYEQYF. The CDR3, as DNA: TGTGCCACCAGCAGAGGACTAGTGGACTACGAGCAGTACTTC.

The V gene is TRBV27, the J gene TRBJ1-5, with D possibly being TRBD1 (6 bases). The CDR3 totals 17 residues. V lost 1 base, J lost 3 bases, and 16 bases lay in between. The V gene's germline CDR1 is MNHEY and CDR2 SMNVEV (reference sequence). Here the CDR3 DNA reads TGTGCCAGCAGTTTATTCGGGACAATACTTATCAATCAGCCCCAGCATTTT. This codes for CASSLFGTILINQPQHF.

For the CDR3, the DNA is TGCGCCAGCAGCCAAGAGGGATCCGGCACCCAGGGGACTGAAGCTTTCTTT. Protein sequence: CASSQEGSGTQGTEAFF. V usage is TRBV4-1 and J usage is TRBJ1-1; possibly TRBD1 for D (6 bases). The germline gives CDR1 MGHRA, CDR2 YSYEKL. Trimming shortened V by 0 bases and J by 5 bases, and 19 bases separated the two germline ends. The CDR3 spans 17 residues.

This rearrangement joins TRBV5-5 to TRBJ1-2; 7 bases map to TRBD1. CDR3 length: 14 amino acids. Germline V CDR1 and CDR2: SGHKS, YYEKEE (reference sequence). The V and J ends lost 4 bases and 6 bases, in that order; junction bases with no gene match: 9. CDR3: CASSGNTGVNGYTF. The CDR3 DNA reads TGTGCCAGCAGCGGGAACACAGGGGTCAATGGCTACACCTTC.